This T cell receptor (beta chain) was sequenced for a study of T cells after yellow fever vaccination. Germline values: CDR1 DFQATT, CDR2 SNEGSKA (reference sequence). The CDR3 length is 16 residues. With 6 bases removed from V and 0 bases from J, the gap between germline ends came to 20 bases. MiXCR, applied by TCRdb to the 5' RACE reads, yields one record per CDR3 protein. The table shows around 300,000 distinct CDR3 sequences, with approximately 4% occurring only once. The sample holds many counts of this clonotype. The receptor was isolated from a man younger than 30 who received the YFV17D yellow fever vaccine. The chain combines TRBV20-1 with TRBJ2-5; the D call may be TRBD1 or TRBD2 (7 bases each). The specimen comprised PBMCs, sampled 5 days after the yellow fever booster vaccination. The CDR3 nucleotides are TGCAGTGCCACCGGGCAGGGGGGGCGACACCAAGAGACCCAGTACTTC. As protein: CSATGQGGRHQETQYF.